A single T cell receptor (beta chain) is shown here with its context. What it binds is not known. During the collection period, no donor immune events like infections were recorded. Method: immunoSEQ multiplex PCR; TCRdb's copy keeps in-frame clones and lacks some. This sample yields 85,000 to 100,000 clones, of which about 91% are seen a single time; approximately 4% belongs to the top ten. This CDR3 has 14 amino acids. The V segment lost 5 bases and the J segment 0 bases; nucleotides outside the gene matches: 1. CDR1 MDHEN and CDR2 SYDVKM come from the germline V gene. These data originate in a study of identifying expanded T cells in peripheral blood. Study conclusions and caveats: Differentially abundant clones: roughly 1.3 between replicates, 15 to 17 at approximately 13 days, under 25 at four. Across healthy donors, higher total template counts meant significantly greater approximately 2-week count variance.

The receptor was isolated from a person between 18 and 75 years old in good health. The source material was blood. The rearrangement joins TRBV28 to TRBJ2-5; 9 nucleotides match TRBD2. CDR3: CASSRTSDQETQYF. The CDR3 DNA is TGTGCCAGCAGTCGGACTAGCGACCAAGAGACCCAGTACTTC.